This T cell receptor beta chain derives from a study of identical twins. Study outcomes and limitations: Out-of-frame TCR alpha sharing in monozygotic twins exceeded recombination model predictions. Invariant MAIT and iNKT cells are populations that could partly confound zero-insertion analyses.

For this clonotype: Its antigen is undetermined.

A universal primer site was incorporated via template switching, and the cDNA contained unique molecular identifiers. Each CDR3 protein gets one entry after TCRdb re-called the 5' RACE reads with MiXCR. The table includes around 670,000 distinct CDR3 sequences, roughly 6% detected once. Trimming took 2 bases from V and 4 from J, leaving 9 bases between them. This CDR3 is 14 amino acids long. This chain uses TRBV12-3 or TRBV12-4 with TRBJ1-5; D is ambiguous. The receptor's source is a young man in good health. The specimen was naive T cells sorted from blood. CDR3 region: CASSLSGKNQPQHF. In nucleotides, the CDR3 is TGTGCCAGCAGTTTATCCGGAAAAAATCAGCCCCAGCATTTT.